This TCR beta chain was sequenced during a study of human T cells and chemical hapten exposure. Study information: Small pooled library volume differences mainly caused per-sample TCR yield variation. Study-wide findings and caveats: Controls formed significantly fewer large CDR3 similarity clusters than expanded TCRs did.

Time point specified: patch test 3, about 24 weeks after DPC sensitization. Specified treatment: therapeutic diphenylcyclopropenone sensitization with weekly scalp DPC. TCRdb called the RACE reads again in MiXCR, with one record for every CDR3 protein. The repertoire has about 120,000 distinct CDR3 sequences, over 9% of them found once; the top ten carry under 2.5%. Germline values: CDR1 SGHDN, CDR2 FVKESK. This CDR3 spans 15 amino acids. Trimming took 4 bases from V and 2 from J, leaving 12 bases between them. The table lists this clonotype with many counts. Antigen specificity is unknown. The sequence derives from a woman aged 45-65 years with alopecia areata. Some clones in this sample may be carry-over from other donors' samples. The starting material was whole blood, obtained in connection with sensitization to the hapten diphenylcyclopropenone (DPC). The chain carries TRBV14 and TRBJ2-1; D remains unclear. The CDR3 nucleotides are TGTGCCAGCAGCCCCTTGCTAGTAGCCTACAATGAGCAGTTCTTC. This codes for CASSPLLVAYNEQFF.